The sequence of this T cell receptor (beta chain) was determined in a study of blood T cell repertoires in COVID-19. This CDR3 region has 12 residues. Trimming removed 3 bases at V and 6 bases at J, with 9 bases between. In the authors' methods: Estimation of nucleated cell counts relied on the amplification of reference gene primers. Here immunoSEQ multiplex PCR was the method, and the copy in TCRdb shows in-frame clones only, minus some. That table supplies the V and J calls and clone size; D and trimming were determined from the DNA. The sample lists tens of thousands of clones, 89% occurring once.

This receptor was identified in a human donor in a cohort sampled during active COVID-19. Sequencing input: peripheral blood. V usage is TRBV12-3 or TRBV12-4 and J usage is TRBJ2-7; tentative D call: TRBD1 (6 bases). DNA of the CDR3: TGTGCCAGCAGTTTTGGGGGCCCCGAGCAGTACTTC. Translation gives CASSFGGPEQYF.